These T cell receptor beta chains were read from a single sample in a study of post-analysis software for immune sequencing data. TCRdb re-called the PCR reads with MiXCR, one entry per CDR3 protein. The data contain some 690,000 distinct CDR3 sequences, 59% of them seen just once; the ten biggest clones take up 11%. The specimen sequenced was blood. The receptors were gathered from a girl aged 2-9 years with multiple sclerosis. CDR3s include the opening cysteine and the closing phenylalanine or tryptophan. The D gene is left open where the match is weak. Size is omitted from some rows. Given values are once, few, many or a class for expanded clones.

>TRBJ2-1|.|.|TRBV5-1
TGCGCCAGCAGAGACACCATGAGGTACAATGAGCAGTTCTTC
CASRDTMRYNEQFF
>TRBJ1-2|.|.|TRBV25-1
TGTGCCAGCAGGGATCAGGGACGGGGCTACACCTTC
CASRDQGRGYTF
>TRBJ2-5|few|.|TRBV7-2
TGTGCCAGCAGCCCTAGCCCTGAGACCCAGTACTTC
CASSPSPETQYF
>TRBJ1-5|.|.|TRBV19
TGTGCCAGTAACCGCCGACAGGTCAATCAGCCCCAGCATTTT
CASNRRQVNQPQHF
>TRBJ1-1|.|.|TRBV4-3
TGCGCCAGCAGCGTTTACAGGGCAGGGACTGAAGCTTTCTTT
CASSVYRAGTEAFF
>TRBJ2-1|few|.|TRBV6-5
TGTGCCAGCAGTTTAACCGATCGTGGGGGTTTTAATGAGCAGTTCTTC
CASSLTDRGGFNEQFF
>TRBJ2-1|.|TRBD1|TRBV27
TGTGCCAGCAGGGGGACAGGGGGGAGAATTGAGCAGTTCTTC
CASRGTGGRIEQFF
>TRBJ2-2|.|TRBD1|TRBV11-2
TGTGCCAGCAGCCCAAGATCCCACAGGGGGCGCTGGGGGGAGCTGTTTTTT
CASSPRSHRGRWGELFF
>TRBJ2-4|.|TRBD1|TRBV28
TGTGCCAGCAGTCCGGGACAGGGGTTGGAAAACATTCAATACTTC
CASSPGQGLENIQYF
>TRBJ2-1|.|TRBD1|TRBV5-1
TGCGCCAGCAGCTTATCCGGGACAGGGAACAATGAGCAGTTCTTC
CASSLSGTGNNEQFF